The 5 T cell receptor beta chains presented below share a single source sample, sequenced in a study of blood T cell repertoires in COVID-19. TCRdb's copy holds only in-frame clones and misses some; the assay was immunoSEQ multiplex PCR. The sample comprises 200,000 to 300,000 clones, less than 90% of which are singletons, and roughly 4% rests with the top ten. The sequencing input was peripheral blood. These receptor sequences come from a man in his sixties with acute or convalescent COVID-19.

The chain uses TRBV28 and TRBJ1-1; 7 nucleotides match TRBD1. V was pared by 5 bases and J by 7 bases, with 10 bases of the junction left unmatched. The V gene's germline CDR1 is MDHEN and CDR2 SYDVKM. The CDR3 runs 14 residues. CDR3: CASSVPGQFSEAFF. Written as DNA, the CDR3 is TGTGCCAGCAGTGTCCCGGGACAGTTCAGTGAAGCTTTCTTT.

The gene calls are TRBV21-1 and TRBJ2-3; the table assigns TRBD2, which was not confirmed against the DNA. TRBV21-1 constitutes a pseudogene. The length of the CDR3 is 17 residues. CDR3 sequence: CASTKPHREYGTDTQYF. The CDR3 bases are TGTGCCAGCACCAAACCCCATAGGGAGTACGGCACAGATACGCAGTATTTT.

V is TRBV27 and J is TRBJ1-6; no reliable D call. This CDR3 spans 18 amino acids. From germline, CDR1 is MNHEY and CDR2 SMNVEV (reference sequence). Trimming cost V 5 bases and J 0 bases, with 17 bases left between them. This CDR3 reads CASSLTDPTISYNSPLHF. Here the CDR3 DNA reads TGTGCCAGCAGTCTCACAGACCCGACGATCTCCTATAATTCACCCCTCCACTTT.

V usage is TRBV24-1 and J usage is TRBJ2-2; a weak D match, TRBD1 (5 bases). Trimming removed 4 bases at V and 0 bases at J, with 8 bases between. The CDR3 is 15 residues long. CDR1 and CDR2 from the germline V gene are KGHDR and SFDVKD. The CDR3 bases are TGTGCCACCAGTGACAGACAGTCGAACACCGGGGAGCTGTTTTTT. It is translated as CATSDRQSNTGELFF.

This chain joins TRBV7-3 and TRBJ2-2, with 7 bases aligning to TRBD2. This CDR3 comprises 17 residues. CDR1 SGHTA and CDR2 FQGTGA come from the germline V gene. Trimming removed 7 bases from V and 7 bases from J; junction bases left unmatched: 18. CDR3 in DNA: TGTGCCAGCACCCTAGGTTGGCGGCGGGAGCGGGGCGGGGAGCTGTTTTTT. It encodes CASTLGWRRERGGELFF.